A selection of T cell receptor beta chains follows, all from one sample in a study of Ad26.COV2.S vaccination and SARS-CoV-2 variants. Generated by immunoSEQ multiplex PCR, the TCRdb table keeps only in-frame clones and is missing some. The sample has about 320,000 clones; about 82% are singletons. Here the sequenced sample was peripheral blood, taken in a trial of Ad26.COV2.S vaccine versus placebo. The receptor set was obtained from a person aged 18-65 years who received the Ad26.COV2.S COVID-19 vaccine or a placebo. Both conserved end residues are part of each CDR3. A D gene is named only where the DNA matches it firmly. Clone size, where shown, is once, few, many, or a class for clones that have expanded.

once	TRBV6-1	TRBJ1-2	.	TGTGCCAGCAGTGAAACGCTCATCCCGGGCTATGGCTACACCTTC	CASSETLIPGYGYTF
.	TRBV11-2	TRBJ2-1	.	TGTGCCAGCAGCCCCCTCCGGGGTCCCTCCTACAATGAGCAGTTCTTC	CASSPLRGPSYNEQFF
.	TRBV24-1	TRBJ2-1	TRBD2	TGTGCCACCAGTGACCCCACTAGCGGGGGGTACAATGAGCAGTTCTTC	CATSDPTSGGYNEQFF
.	TRBV3-1/TRBV3-2	TRBJ1-3	.	TGTGCCAGCAGCCACATCCCCGCTCGGGGAAGCTCTGGAAACACCATATATTTT	CASSHIPARGSSGNTIYF
once	TRBV4-3	TRBJ1-6	.	TGCGCCAGCAGCCAACAGGCCGGGACGTTCAATTCACCCCTCCACTTT	CASSQQAGTFNSPLHF
.	TRBV5-4	TRBJ2-6	.	TGTGCCAGCAGCTTAGGGGGGAAATCTGGGGCCAACGTCCTGACTTTC	CASSLGGKSGANVLTF
.	TRBV7-9	TRBJ2-2	TRBD1	TGTGCCAGCAGCCTCGACAGGGTAAAGGACACCGGGGAGCTGTTTTTT	CASSLDRVKDTGELFF
.	TRBV5-4	TRBJ1-2	.	TGTGCCAGCAGAAGAGGCGGGGACTATGGCTACACCTTC	CASRRGGDYGYTF
.	TRBV5-1	TRBJ1-2	TRBD1	TGCGCCAGCAGCTGGGGACAGGGTAAATATGGCTACACCTTC	CASSWGQGKYGYTF
.	TRBV11-2	TRBJ1-5	.	TGTGCCAGCAGCTTGACAGGTCTACAGCCCCAGCATTTT	CASSLTGLQPQHF
.	TRBV30	TRBJ2-5	.	TGTGCCTGGAGTGCTCCGTACCAAGAGACCCAGTACTTC	CAWSAPYQETQYF
once	TRBV2	TRBJ1-1	TRBD1	TGTGCCAGCAGTGAAGGGGGACAGAGGAACACTGAAGCTTTCTTT	CASSEGGQRNTEAFF
.	TRBV18	TRBJ2-2	TRBD1	TGTGCCAGCGCGCGACAGGGGGACACCGGGGAGCTGTTTTTT	CASARQGDTGELFF
.	TRBV19	TRBJ1-1	.	TGTGCCAGTAGTAGTACGCTTATGAACACTGAAGCTTTCTTT	CASSSTLMNTEAFF
.	TRBV2	TRBJ1-1	.	TGTGCCAGCAGTGAAACAAACAGTTACACTGAAGCTTTCTTT	CASSETNSYTEAFF
once	TRBV10-3	TRBJ1-2	.	TGTGCCATCAGTGACCTGGGGTCCGCCTATGGCTACACCTTC	CAISDLGSAYGYTF
.	TRBV9	TRBJ2-1	TRBD2	TGTGCCAGCAGCGTAGTAACTAGCGGGGGGGATGAGCAGTTCTTC	CASSVVTSGGDEQFF
.	TRBV19	TRBJ2-5	.	TGTGCCAGTAGCTCAACAGGGACCCTCCAAGAGACCCAGTACTTC	CASSSTGTLQETQYF
.	TRBV9	TRBJ2-3	.	TGTGCCAGCAGCGTCTCGGCGGGGAGCACAGATACGCAGTATTTT	CASSVSAGSTDTQYF
.	TRBV4-2	TRBJ2-7	TRBD2	TGTGCCAGCAGCCCCCGGGCATCTAGCGGGGGCTACGAGCAGTACTTC	CASSPRASSGGYEQYF
.	TRBV4-2	TRBJ1-2	.	TGTGCCAGCAGCCAAGAAGACAGTCGCGGCTACACCTTC	CASSQEDSRGYTF
.	TRBV5-1	TRBJ1-5	TRBD1	TGCGCCAGCAGCTTGGACGGGACAGGGGGTCAGCCCCAGCATTTT	CASSLDGTGGQPQHF
.	TRBV4-2	TRBJ1-6	.	TGTGCCAGCAGCTCGCCTCAAGACGGAGATTCACCCCTCCACTTT	CASSSPQDGDSPLHF
.	TRBV5-1	TRBJ2-5	.	TGCGCCAGCAGCTGGGGGGACACCTTCCAAGAGACCCAGTACTTC	CASSWGDTFQETQYF
.	TRBV5-1	TRBJ2-3	.	TGCGCCAGCAGATTGGAACCTAGCACAGATACGCAGTATTTT	CASRLEPSTDTQYF
.	TRBV5-1	TRBJ2-2	.	TGCGCCAGCAGCTTGGGCGCACAAGCGAACACCGGGGAGCTGTTTTTT	CASSLGAQANTGELFF
.	TRBV6-5	TRBJ2-3	.	TGTGCCAGCAGTCCTTTTTTCGGCGTATCTCTCTTGTTT	CASSPFFGVSLLF
.	TRBV29-1	TRBJ2-5	TRBD2	TGCAGCGTTGAAACTTGGACTAGCGGGGAGTCCCAAGAGACCCAGTACTTC	CSVETWTSGESQETQYF
.	TRBV19	TRBJ1-1	TRBD1	TGTGCCAGTATCCGGCCAGGGGGCTCGGGTGAAGCTTTCTTT	CASIRPGGSGEAFF
once	TRBV4-2	TRBJ2-3	TRBD2	TGTGCCAGCAGCCAACGGCAACCGGGAGGTAGCACAGATACGCAGTATTTT	CASSQRQPGGSTDTQYF
.	TRBV15	TRBJ1-2	TRBD1	TGTGCCACCAGCAGGGGGGGGACAGGGAAAGGCTACACCTTC	CATSRGGTGKGYTF
.	TRBV6-4	TRBJ1-1	.	TGTGCCAGCAGCCCTTTCGGGGGGAACACTGAAGCTTTCTTT	CASSPFGGNTEAFF